This T cell receptor beta chain was recovered during a study of blood T cell repertoires in COVID-19. The CDR3 sequence is 14 residues long. Germline V gene data show CDR1 as MDHEN and CDR2 as SYDVKM. Trimming cost V 3 bases and J 8 bases, with 16 bases left between them. Only in-frame clones appear in the TCRdb table, and some are missing; sequencing was by immunoSEQ multiplex PCR. The table shows some 120,000 clones, with more than 70% occurring only once. The sequence was obtained from a woman in her sixties with acute or convalescent COVID-19. The chain couples TRBV28 to TRBJ1-2; D possibly corresponds to TRBD1 (6 bases). The sample comprised peripheral blood. CDR3 region: CASSFAQGGIGYTF. CDR3 coding DNA: TGTGCCAGCAGTTTTGCCCAAGGGGGAATCGGCTACACCTTC.